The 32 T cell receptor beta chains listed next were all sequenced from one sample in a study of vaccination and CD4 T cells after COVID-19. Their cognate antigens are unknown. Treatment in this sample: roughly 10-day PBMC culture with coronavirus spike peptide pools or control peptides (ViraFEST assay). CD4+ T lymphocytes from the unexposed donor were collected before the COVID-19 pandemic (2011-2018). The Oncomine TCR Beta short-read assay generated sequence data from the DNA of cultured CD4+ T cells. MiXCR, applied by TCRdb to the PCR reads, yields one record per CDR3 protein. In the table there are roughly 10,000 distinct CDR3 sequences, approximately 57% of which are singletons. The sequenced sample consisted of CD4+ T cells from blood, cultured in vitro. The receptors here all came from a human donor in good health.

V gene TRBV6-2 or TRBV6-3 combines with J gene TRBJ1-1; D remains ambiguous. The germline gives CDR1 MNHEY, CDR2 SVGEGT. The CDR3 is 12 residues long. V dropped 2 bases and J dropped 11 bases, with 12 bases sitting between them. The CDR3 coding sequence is TGTGCCAGCAGTTACGAGGGCTTAGGGGCTTTCTTT. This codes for CASSYEGLGAFF.

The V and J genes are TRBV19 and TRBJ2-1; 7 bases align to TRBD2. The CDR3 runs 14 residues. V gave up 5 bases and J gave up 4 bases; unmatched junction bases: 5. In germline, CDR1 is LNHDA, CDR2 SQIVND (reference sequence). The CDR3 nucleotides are TGTGCCAGTAGTCCCAGCGGGGCTTACAATGAGCAGTTCTTC. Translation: CASSPSGAYNEQFF. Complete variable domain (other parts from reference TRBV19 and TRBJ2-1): DGGITQSPKYLFRKEGQNVTLSCEQNLNHDAMYWYRQDPGQGLRLIYYSQIVNDFQKGDIAEGYSVSREKKESFPLTVTSAQKNPTAFYLCASSPSGAYNEQFFGPGTRLTVL.

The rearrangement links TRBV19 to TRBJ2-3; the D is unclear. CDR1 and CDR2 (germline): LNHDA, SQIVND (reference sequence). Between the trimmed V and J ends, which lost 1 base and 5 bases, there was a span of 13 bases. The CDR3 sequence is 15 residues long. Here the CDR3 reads CASSIGGSIGDTQYF. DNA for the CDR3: TGTGCCAGTAGTATAGGGGGTAGTATTGGAGATACGCAGTATTTT.

DNA for the CDR3: TGCAGTGCTTCCCCGCAGGGGGGGACGGCCTATGGCTACACCTTC. This gives the protein CSASPQGGTAYGYTF. The chain employs TRBV20-1 and TRBJ1-2, with TRBD1 identical over 7 bases. V lost 5 bases to trimming and J lost 4 bases; unmatched junction nucleotides: 13. The CDR3 contains 15 residues. The V gene's germline CDR1 is DFQATT and CDR2 SNEGSKA (reference sequence).

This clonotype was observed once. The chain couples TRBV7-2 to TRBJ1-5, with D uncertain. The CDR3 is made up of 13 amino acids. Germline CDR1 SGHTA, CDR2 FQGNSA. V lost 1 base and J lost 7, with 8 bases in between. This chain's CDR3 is CASSLGSGQPQHF. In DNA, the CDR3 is TGTGCCAGCAGCTTAGGGTCAGGACAGCCCCAGCATTTT.

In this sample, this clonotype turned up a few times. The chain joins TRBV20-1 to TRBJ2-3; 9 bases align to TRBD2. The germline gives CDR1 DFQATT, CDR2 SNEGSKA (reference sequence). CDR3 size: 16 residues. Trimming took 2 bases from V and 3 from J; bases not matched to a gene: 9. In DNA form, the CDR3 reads TGCAGTGCTAGACGCGCGGGAGGGCGTAGGACAGATACGCAGTATTTT. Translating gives CSARRAGGRRTDTQYF.

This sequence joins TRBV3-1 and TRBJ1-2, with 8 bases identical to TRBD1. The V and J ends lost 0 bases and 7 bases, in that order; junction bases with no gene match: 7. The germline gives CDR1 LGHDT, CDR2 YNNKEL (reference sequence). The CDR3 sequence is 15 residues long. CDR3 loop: CASSQDPQGASGYTF. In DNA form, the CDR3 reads TGTGCCAGCAGCCAAGATCCGCAGGGGGCTAGTGGCTACACCTTC.

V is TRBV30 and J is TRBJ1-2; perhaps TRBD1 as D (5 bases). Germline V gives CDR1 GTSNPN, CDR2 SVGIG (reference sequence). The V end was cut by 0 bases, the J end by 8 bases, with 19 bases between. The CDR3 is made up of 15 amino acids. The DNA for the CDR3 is TGTGCCTGGAGTGTTAGAAAGCAGGGAGAAGAGGGCTACACCTTC. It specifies CAWSVRKQGEEGYTF. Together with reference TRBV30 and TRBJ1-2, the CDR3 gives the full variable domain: SQTIHQWPATLVQPVGSPLSLECTVEGTSNPNLYWYRQAAGRGLQLLFYSVGIGQISSEVPQNLSASRPQDRQFILSSKKLLLSDSGFYLCAWSVRKQGEEGYTFGSGTRLTVV.

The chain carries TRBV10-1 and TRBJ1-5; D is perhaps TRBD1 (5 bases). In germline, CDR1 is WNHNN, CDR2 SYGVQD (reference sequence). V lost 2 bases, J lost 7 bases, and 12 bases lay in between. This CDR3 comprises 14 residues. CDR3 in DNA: TGCGCCAGCAGTGAGGGGGGTTCAGGGCAGCCCCAGCATTTT. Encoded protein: CASSEGGSGQPQHF.

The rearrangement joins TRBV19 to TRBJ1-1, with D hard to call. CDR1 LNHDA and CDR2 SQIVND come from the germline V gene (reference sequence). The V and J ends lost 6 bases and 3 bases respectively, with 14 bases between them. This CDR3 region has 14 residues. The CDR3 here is CASSRSRVDTEAFF. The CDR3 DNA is TGTGCCAGTAGCCGAAGCCGGGTGGACACTGAAGCTTTCTTT.

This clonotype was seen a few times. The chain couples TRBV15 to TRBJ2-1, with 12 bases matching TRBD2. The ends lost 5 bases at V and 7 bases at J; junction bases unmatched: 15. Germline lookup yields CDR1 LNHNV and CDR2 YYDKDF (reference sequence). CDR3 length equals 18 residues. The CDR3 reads CATSGWDLAGGPKNEQFF. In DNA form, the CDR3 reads TGTGCCACCAGCGGTTGGGACCTAGCGGGGGGGCCTAAGAATGAGCAGTTCTTC.

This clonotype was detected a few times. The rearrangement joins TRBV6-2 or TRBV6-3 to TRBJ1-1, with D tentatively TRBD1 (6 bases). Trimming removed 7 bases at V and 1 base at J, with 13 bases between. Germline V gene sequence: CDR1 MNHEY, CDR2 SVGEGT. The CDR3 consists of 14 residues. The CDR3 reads CASIGRGGNTEAFF. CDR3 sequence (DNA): TGTGCCAGCATCGGCAGGGGTGGGAACACTGAAGCTTTCTTT.

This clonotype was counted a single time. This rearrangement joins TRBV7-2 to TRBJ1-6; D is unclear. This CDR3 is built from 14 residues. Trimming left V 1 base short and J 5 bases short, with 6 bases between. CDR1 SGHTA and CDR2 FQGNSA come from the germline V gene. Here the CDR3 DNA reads TGTGCCAGCAGCTTAGGGCAGCATAATTCACCCCTCCACTTT. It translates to CASSLGQHNSPLHF.

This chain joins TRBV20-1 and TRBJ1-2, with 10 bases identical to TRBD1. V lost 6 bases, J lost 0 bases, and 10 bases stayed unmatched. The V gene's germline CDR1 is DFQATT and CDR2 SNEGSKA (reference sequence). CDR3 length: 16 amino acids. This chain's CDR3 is CSAETPGQGTNYGYTF. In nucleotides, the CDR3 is TGCAGTGCAGAAACACCGGGACAGGGGACTAACTATGGCTACACCTTC.

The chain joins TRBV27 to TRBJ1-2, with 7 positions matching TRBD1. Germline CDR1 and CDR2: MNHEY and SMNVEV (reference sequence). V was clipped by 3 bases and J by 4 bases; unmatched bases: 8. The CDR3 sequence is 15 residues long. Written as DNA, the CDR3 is TGTGCCAGCAGTTTCTTGACAGGGACGGGCTATGGCTACACCTTC. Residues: CASSFLTGTGYGYTF.

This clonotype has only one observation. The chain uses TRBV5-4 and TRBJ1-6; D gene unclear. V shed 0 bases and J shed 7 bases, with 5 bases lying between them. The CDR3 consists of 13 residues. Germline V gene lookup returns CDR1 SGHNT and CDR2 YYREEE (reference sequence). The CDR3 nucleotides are TGTGCCAGCAGCTTGGAAGGGAATTCACCCCTCCACTTT. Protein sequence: CASSLEGNSPLHF.

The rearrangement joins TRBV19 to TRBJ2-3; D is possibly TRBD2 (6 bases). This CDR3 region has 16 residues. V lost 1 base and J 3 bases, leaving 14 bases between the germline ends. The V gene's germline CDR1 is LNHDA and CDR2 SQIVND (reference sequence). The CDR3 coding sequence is TGTGCCAGTAGTATAGTAGGGGCGGGATGGACAGATACGCAGTATTTT. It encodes CASSIVGAGWTDTQYF.

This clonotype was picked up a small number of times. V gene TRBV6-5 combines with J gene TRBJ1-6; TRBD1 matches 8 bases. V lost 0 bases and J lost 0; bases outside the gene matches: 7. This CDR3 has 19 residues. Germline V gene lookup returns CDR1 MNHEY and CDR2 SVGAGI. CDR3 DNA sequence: TGTGCCAGCAGTTACTCGACAGGGGCCGAGAGCTCCTATAATTCACCCCTCCACTTT. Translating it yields CASSYSTGAESSYNSPLHF.

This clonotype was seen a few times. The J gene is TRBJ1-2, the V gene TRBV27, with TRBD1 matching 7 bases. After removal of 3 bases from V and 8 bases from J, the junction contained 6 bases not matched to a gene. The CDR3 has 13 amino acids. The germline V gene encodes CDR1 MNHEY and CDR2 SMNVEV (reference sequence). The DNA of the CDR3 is TGTGCCAGCAGTTTTCGAGGGGGCGGAGGCTACACCTTC. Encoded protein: CASSFRGGGGYTF.

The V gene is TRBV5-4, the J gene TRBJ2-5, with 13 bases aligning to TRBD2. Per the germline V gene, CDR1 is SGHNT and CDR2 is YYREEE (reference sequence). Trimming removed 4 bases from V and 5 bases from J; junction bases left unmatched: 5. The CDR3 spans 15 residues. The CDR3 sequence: CASSPGLAGVETQYF. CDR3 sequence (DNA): TGTGCCAGCAGCCCCGGACTAGCGGGGGTGGAGACCCAGTACTTC.

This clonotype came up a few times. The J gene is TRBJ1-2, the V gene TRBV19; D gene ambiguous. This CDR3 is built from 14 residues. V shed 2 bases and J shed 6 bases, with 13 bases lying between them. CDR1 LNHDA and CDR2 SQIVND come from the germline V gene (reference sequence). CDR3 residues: CASSIRLRENGYTF. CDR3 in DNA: TGTGCCAGTAGTATAAGATTAAGGGAAAATGGCTACACCTTC. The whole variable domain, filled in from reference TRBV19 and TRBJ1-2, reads DGGITQSPKYLFRKEGQNVTLSCEQNLNHDAMYWYRQDPGQGLRLIYYSQIVNDFQKGDIAEGYSVSREKKESFPLTVTSAQKNPTAFYLCASSIRLRENGYTFGSGTRLTVV.

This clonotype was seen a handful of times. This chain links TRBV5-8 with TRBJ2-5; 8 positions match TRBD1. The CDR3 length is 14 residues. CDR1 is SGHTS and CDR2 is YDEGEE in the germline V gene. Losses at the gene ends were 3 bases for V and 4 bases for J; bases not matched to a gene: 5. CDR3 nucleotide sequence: TGTGCCAGCAGCTATACAGGGGGACTAGAGACCCAGTACTTC. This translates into CASSYTGGLETQYF.

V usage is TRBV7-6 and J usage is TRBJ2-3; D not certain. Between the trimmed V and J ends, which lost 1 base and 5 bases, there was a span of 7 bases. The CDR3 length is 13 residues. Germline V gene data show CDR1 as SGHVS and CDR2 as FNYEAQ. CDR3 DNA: TGTGCCAGCAGCTTAGGTTCAGTAGATACGCAGTATTTT. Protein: CASSLGSVDTQYF.

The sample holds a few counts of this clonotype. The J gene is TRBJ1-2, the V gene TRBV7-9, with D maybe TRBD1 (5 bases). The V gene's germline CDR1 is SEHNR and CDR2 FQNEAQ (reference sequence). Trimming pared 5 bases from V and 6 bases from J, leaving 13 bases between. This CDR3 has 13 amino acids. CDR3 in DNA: TGTGCCAGCAGCCCCCAGGGAGTTCATGGCTACACCTTC. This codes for CASSPQGVHGYTF.

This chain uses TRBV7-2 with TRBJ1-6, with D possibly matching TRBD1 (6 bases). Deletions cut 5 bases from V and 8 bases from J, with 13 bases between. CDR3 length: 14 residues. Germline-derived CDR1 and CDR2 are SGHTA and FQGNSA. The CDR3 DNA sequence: TGTGCCAGCAGCGGAGGGGGTTGGGATTCACCCCTCCACTTT. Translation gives CASSGGGWDSPLHF. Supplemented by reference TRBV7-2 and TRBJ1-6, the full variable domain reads GAGVSQSPSNKVTEKGKDVELRCDPISGHTALYWYRQSLGQGLEFLIYFQGNSAPDKSGLPSDRFSAERTGGSVSTLTIQRTQQEDSAVYLCASSGGGWDSPLHFGNGTRLTVT.

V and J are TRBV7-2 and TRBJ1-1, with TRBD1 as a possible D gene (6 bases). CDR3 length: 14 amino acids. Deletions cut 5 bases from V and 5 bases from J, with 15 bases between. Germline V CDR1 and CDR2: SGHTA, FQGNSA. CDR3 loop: CASSRTLQGTEAFF. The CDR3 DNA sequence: TGTGCCAGCAGCCGAACCTTACAGGGAACTGAAGCTTTCTTT. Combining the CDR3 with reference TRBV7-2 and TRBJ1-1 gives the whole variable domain GAGVSQSPSNKVTEKGKDVELRCDPISGHTALYWYRQSLGQGLEFLIYFQGNSAPDKSGLPSDRFSAERTGGSVSTLTIQRTQQEDSAVYLCASSRTLQGTEAFFGQGTRLTVV.

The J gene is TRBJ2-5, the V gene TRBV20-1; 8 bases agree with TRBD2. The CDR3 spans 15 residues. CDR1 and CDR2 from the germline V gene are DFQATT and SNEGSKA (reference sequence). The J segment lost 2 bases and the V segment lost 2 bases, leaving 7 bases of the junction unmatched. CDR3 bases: TGCAGTGCTAGAATCAGCGGGGGACTGCAAGAGACCCAGTACTTC. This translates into CSARISGGLQETQYF.

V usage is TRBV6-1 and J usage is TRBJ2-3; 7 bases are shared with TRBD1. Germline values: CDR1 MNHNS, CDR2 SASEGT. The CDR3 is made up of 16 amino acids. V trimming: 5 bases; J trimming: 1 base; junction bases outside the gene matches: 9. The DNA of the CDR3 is TGTGCCAGCAGTAACCGACAGGGTTTGGGCACAGATACGCAGTATTTT. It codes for CASSNRQGLGTDTQYF.

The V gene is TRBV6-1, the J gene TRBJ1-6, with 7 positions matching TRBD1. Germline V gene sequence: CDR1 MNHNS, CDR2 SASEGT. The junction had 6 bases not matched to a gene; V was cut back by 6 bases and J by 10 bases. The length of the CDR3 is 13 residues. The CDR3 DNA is TGTGCCAGCAGCCGACAGGGCCTATCACCCCTCCACTTT. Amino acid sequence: CASSRQGLSPLHF.

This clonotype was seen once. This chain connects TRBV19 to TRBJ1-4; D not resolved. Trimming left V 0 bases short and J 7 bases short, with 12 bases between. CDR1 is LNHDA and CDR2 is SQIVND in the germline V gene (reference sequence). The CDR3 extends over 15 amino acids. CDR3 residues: CASSIEASSGEKLFF. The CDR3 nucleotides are TGTGCCAGTAGTATAGAGGCCTCGTCGGGTGAAAAACTGTTTTTT.

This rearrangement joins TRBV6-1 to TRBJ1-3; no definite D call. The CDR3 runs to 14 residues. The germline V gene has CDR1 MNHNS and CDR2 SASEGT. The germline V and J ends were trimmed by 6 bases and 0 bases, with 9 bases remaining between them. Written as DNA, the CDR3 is TGTGCCAGCAGGATTAAGAGCTCTGGAAACACCATATATTTT. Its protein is CASRIKSSGNTIYF.

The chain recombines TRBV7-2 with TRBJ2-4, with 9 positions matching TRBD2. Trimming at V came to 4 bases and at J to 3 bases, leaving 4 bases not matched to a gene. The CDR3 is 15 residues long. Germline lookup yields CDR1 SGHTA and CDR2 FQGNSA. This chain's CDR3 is CASSYGREGKNIQYF. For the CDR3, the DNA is TGTGCCAGCAGCTACGGGCGGGAGGGCAAAAACATTCAGTACTTC.